This T cell receptor (beta chain) was found in a study of T-cell memory formation after mild COVID-19. This CDR3 has 15 amino acids. Per germline, CDR1 SGHRS and CDR2 YFSETQ. The V gene lost 0 bases and the J gene lost 2 bases, with 10 bases spanning the gap. A single record per CDR3 protein comes from TCRdb applying MiXCR to the 5' RACE reads. The repertoire includes 280,000 or so distinct CDR3 sequences, about a sixth of them detected once, and more than 20% sits in the top ten. This clonotype turned up a few times. The V and J genes are TRBV5-1 and TRBJ2-3, with D perhaps matching TRBD1 (6 bases). The clonotype comes from a man aged 18 to 35 who had mild COVID-19 (a few samples of this study predate the infection). Cell type and time point are not known. Sequenced material: PBMCs or a T cell subset sorted from them (not recorded which). This chain's CDR3 is CASSLGTEITDTQYF. The CDR3 DNA follows: TGCGCCAGCAGCTTGGGGACAGAAATCACAGATACGCAGTATTTT.